The source of this T cell receptor beta chain is a study of blood T cell repertoires in COVID-19. The wider study: There were acute and convalescent COVID-19 samples, and they came from the United States, Italy and Spain.

TCRdb's copy holds only in-frame clones and misses some; the assay was immunoSEQ multiplex PCR. This table holds 220,000 or so clones, roughly 84% found once. Germline V gene sequence: CDR1 WSHSY, CDR2 SAAADI. After removal of 3 bases from V and 3 bases from J, the junction contained 9 bases not matched to a gene. The CDR3 spans 17 residues. The sample was peripheral blood. This clonotype was obtained from a woman between 25 and 40 years old who had recovered from COVID-19. This chain joins TRBV10-2 and TRBJ2-1; 9 bases line up with TRBD2. CDR3 sequence reads: CASSELAGGTFYNEQFF. CDR3 sequence (DNA): TGCGCCAGCAGTGAATTGGCGGGAGGGACTTTCTACAATGAGCAGTTCTTC.